This record covers a single TCR beta chain. The antigen remains unidentified. Other DNA sequences within the sample encode an identical CDR3. Genomic DNA belonging to each subset was distributed in equal measure over several immunoSEQ plates. The method was immunoSEQ multiplex PCR; TCRdb's version includes in-frame clones alone and lacks a portion of them. The table has about 2 million clones, 85% to 95% seen once. With V trimmed by 0 bases and J by 1 base, 1 base remained unmatched. CDR1 and CDR2 from the germline V gene are SGHRS and YFSETQ. This CDR3 has 15 amino acids. This sample stems from a study of shared clonotypes between healthy human individuals. Whole-study findings and limits: The four-donor shared clonotypes exceeded non-shared clonotypes in generation probability, with non-shared ones scoring lower.

The chain recombines TRBV5-1 with TRBJ2-7; 10 nucleotides line up with TRBD2. Sequences were obtained from naive CD4+ T cells sorted from blood. Stated subset: CD45RA+ positively selected. This TCR derives from a man between 18 and 29 years old in good health. CDR3: CASSLEAGGSYEQYF. The CDR3 DNA is TGCGCCAGCAGCTTGGAAGCGGGAGGGTCCTACGAGCAGTACTTC.